These T cell receptor beta chains were read from a single sample in a study of T cells in Graves' hyperthyroidism and ophthalmopathy. MiXCR was run by TCRdb on the multiplex PCR reads, yielding one entry per CDR3 protein. The sample holds hundreds of thousands of distinct CDR3 sequences; about two fifths are singletons and the top ten take about 9%. The sequenced sample consisted of blood. These receptors came from a man between 18 and 35 years old with Graves' hyperthyroidism. The CDR3 runs from the conserved cysteine through the conserved F or W. Fields, in order: clone size, D gene, J gene, V gene, CDR3 DNA, CDR3 protein. D genes are given only for firm matches. Only some rows state a clone size, as once, few, many or a class for expanded clones.

many | NA | TRBJ2-5 | TRBV7-8 | TGTGCCAGCAGCTCCCAATCGGAGACCCAGTACTTC | CASSSQSETQYF
few | TRBD1 | TRBJ1-1 | TRBV28 | TGTGCCAGCAGTCCCTCGACAGGGGGCTTATCAGTGAACACTGAAGCTTTCTTT | CASSPSTGGLSVNTEAFF
NA | TRBD1 | TRBJ1-5 | TRBV19 | TGTGCCAGCAGGGCAGGGGCAGGGGGCTATCAGCCCCAGCATTTT | CASRAGAGGYQPQHF
many | NA | TRBJ1-5 | TRBV2 | TGTGCCAGCATCCAAGACCCCGGCGGTCAGCCCCAGCATTTT | CASIQDPGGQPQHF
many | TRBD1 | TRBJ1-2 | TRBV7-2 | TGTGCCAGCAGCACTGGACAGGGGGACTATGGCTACACCTTC | CASSTGQGDYGYTF
NA | TRBD1 | TRBJ2-5 | TRBV4-2 | TGTGCCAGCAGCCAAGTGGTGGGACAGGGGGAAGAGACCCAGTACTTC | CASSQVVGQGEETQYF
NA | NA | TRBJ1-1 | TRBV2 | TGTGCCAGCGGGGACGGGAGCTACACTGAAGCTTTCTTT | CASGDGSYTEAFF
few | NA | TRBJ2-2 | TRBV29-1 | TGCAGCCTGGGACTGGTGGCCGGGGAGCTGTTTTTT | CSLGLVAGELFF
few | TRBD1 | TRBJ1-4 | TRBV7-8 | TGTGCCAGCAGCCTAAGCTACTCCGGGACAGATAATGAAAAACTGTTTTTT | CASSLSYSGTDNEKLFF
NA | NA | TRBJ1-3 | TRBV12-3/TRBV12-4 | TGTGCCAGCAGTCGACAGATCTCTGGAAACACCATATATTTT | CASSRQISGNTIYF
few | NA | TRBJ1-3 | TRBV10-3 | TGTGCCAGCAGTGAAGCGCAACGGAGCTCTGGAAACACCATATATTTT | CASSEAQRSSGNTIYF
NA | TRBD2 | TRBJ2-7 | TRBV2 | TGTGCCAGCAGTGTTCTAGCGGGGGGGCCGAATGAGCAGTACTTC | CASSVLAGGPNEQYF
NA | NA | TRBJ2-2 | TRBV5-6 | TGTGCCAGCAGCTTTAACAGGGAGCTGTTTTTT | CASSFNRELFF
NA | TRBD1 | TRBJ1-2 | TRBV10-3 | TGTGCCACCGGGACAGGGGGTTCTAATGGCTACACCTTC | CATGTGGSNGYTF
NA | NA | TRBJ2-6 | TRBV2 | TGTGCCAGCAGTGAAGTGGCAAACTCTGGGGCCAACGTCCTGACTTTC | CASSEVANSGANVLTF
many | NA | TRBJ1-3 | TRBV10-3 | TGTGCCGCCTATGGAACAGGGACTGGAAACACCATATATTTT | CAAYGTGTGNTIYF
NA | NA | TRBJ1-5 | TRBV7-9 | TGTGCCAGCAGCCCCCGGGGCCAGTACAATCAGCCCCAGCATTTT | CASSPRGQYNQPQHF
many | NA | TRBJ1-5 | TRBV7-9 | TGTGCCAGCAGCACGCCAACGGACGATCTGCCCCAGCATTTT | CASSTPTDDLPQHF
NA | TRBD2 | TRBJ2-7 | TRBV19 | TGTGCCAGTAGCCCCCGACTAGCCTCCTACGAGCAGTACTTC | CASSPRLASYEQYF
few | NA | TRBJ2-7 | TRBV7-9 | TGTGCCACCCGGACAGTCTCCTACGAGCAGTACTTC | CATRTVSYEQYF
NA | TRBD1 | TRBJ1-6 | TRBV2 | TGTGCCAGCAGTGAAGGGGCCAGGGGGGGACCCCTCCACTTT | CASSEGARGGPLHF
few | NA | TRBJ2-7 | TRBV6-2/TRBV6-3 | TGTGCCAGCAGCCTACCGACCCCGCCCAAGCAGTACTTC | CASSLPTPPKQYF
NA | TRBD2 | TRBJ2-5 | TRBV29-1 | TGCAGCAACCATCGGACTAGCGGTGAGACCCAGTACTTC | CSNHRTSGETQYF
NA | TRBD1 | TRBJ1-1 | TRBV20-1 | TGCAGTGCCACACGGGACAGGGGCACTGAAGCTTTCTTT | CSATRDRGTEAFF
many | TRBD1 | TRBJ2-2 | TRBV6-2/TRBV6-3 | TGTGCCAGCAGCCCCCTGGACAGGGGAGACACCGGGGAGCTGTTTTTT | CASSPLDRGDTGELFF
few | NA | TRBJ2-7 | TRBV14 | TGTGCCAGCAGCCATTGGGGTGGAGGGGCCGGGCACTACGAGCAGTACTTC | CASSHWGGGAGHYEQYF
NA | NA | TRBJ2-6 | TRBV5-1 | TGCGCCAGCAGCTTAGTTAGCCCAGGGAGCTCTGGGGCCAACGTCCTGACTTTC | CASSLVSPGSSGANVLTF
NA | NA | TRBJ2-7 | TRBV29-1 | TGCAGCTTGTCTGTGAAAAGCTCCTACGAGCAGTACTTC | CSLSVKSSYEQYF
NA | TRBD1 | TRBJ1-4 | TRBV7-2 | TGTGCCAGCAGCTTCTCCGGGACAGATAATGAAAAACTGTTTTTT | CASSFSGTDNEKLFF
few | NA | TRBJ1-5 | TRBV7-9 | TGTGCCAGCAGCATGGACCCCCTCGCGCCCCAGCATTTT | CASSMDPLAPQHF
many | TRBD1 | TRBJ1-2 | TRBV2 | TGTGCCAGCATTGAATCCGTGACCCGACAGGGGGAGTACTATGGCTACACCTTC | CASIESVTRQGEYYGYTF
NA | TRBD2 | TRBJ2-5 | TRBV9 | TGTGTCAGCAGCTTGGGACTAGCCGACGAGACCCAGTACTTC | CVSSLGLADETQYF